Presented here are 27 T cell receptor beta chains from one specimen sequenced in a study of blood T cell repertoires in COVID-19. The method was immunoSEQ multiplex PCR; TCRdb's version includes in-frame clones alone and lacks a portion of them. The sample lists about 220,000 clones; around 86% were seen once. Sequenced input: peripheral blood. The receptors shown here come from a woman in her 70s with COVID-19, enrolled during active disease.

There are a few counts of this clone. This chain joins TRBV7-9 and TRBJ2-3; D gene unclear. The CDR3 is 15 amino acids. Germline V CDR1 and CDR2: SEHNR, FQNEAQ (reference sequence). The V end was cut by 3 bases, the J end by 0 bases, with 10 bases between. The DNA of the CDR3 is TGTGCCAGCAGCTTGACTCTCTCTAGCACAGATACGCAGTATTTT. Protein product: CASSLTLSSTDTQYF.

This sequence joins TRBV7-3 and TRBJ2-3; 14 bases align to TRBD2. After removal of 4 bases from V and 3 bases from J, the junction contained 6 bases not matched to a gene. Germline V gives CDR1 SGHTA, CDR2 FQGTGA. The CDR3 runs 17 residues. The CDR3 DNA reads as TGTGCCAGCAGCTCGGGACTAGCGGGAGCTCTTACAGATACGCAGTATTTT. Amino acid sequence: CASSSGLAGALTDTQYF.

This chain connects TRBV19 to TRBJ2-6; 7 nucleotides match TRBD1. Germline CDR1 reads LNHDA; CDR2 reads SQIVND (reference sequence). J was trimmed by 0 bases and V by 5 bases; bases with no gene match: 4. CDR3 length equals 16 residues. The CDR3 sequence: CASSRGQRSGANVLTF. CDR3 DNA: TGTGCCAGTAGTCGGGGACAGCGCTCTGGGGCCAACGTCCTGACTTTC.

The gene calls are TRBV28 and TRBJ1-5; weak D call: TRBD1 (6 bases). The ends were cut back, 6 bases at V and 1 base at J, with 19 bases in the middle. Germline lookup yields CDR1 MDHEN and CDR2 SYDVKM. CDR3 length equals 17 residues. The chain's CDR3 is CASREQGGFGSNQPQHF. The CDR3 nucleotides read TGTGCCAGCAGGGAACAGGGAGGGTTTGGGAGCAATCAGCCCCAGCATTTT. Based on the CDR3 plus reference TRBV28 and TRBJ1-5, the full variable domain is DVKVTQSSRYLVKRTGEKVFLECVQDMDHENMFWYRQDPGLGLRLIYFSYDVKMKEKGDIPEGYSVSREKKERFSLILESASTNQTSMYLCASREQGGFGSNQPQHFGDGTRLSIL.

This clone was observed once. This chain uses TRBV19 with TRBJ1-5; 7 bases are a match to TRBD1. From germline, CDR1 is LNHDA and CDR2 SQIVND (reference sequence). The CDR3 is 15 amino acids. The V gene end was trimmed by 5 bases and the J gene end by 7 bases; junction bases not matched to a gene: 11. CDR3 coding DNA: TGTGCCAGTAGTCCAACAGGGGAAAAGATGCAGCCCCAGCATTTT. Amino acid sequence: CASSPTGEKMQPQHF.

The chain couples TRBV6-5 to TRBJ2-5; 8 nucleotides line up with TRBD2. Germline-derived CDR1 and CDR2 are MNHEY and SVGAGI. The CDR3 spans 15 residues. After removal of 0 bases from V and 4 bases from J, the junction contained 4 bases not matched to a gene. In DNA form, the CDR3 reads TGTGCCAGCAGTTACTCCGGACTAGCTGCAGAGACCCAGTACTTC. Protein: CASSYSGLAAETQYF.

CDR3 protein: CASSQASPKTSQVGEQFF. The CDR3 DNA is TGTGCCAGCAGCCAAGCTTCCCCTAAGACTTCCCAAGTAGGCGAGCAGTTCTTC. This chain links TRBV4-2 with TRBJ2-1; D gene ambiguous. Trimming shortened V by 1 base and J by 10 bases, and 26 bases separated the two germline ends. Germline lookup yields CDR1 LGHNA and CDR2 YNFKEQ. The CDR3 has 18 amino acids.

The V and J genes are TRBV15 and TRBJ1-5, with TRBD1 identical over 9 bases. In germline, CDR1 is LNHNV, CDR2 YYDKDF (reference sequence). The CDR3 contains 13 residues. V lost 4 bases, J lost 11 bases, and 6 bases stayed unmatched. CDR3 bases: TGTGCCACCAGCAAGGCGGGACAGGGCACCCAGCATTTT. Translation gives CATSKAGQGTQHF.

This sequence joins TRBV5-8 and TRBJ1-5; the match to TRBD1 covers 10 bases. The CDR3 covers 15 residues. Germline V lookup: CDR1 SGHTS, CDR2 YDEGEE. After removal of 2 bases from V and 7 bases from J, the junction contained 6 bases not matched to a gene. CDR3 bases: TGTGCCAGCAGCTTAGGGACAGGGGTAGGACAGCCCCAGCATTTT. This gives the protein CASSLGTGVGQPQHF.

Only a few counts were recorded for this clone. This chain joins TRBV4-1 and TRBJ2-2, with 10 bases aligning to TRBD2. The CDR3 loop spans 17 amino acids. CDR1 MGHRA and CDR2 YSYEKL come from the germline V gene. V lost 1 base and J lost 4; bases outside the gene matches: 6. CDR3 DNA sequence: TGCGCCAGCAGCCAAGGGAGCCTAGCGGGGGTCACCGGGGAGCTGTTTTTT. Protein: CASSQGSLAGVTGELFF.

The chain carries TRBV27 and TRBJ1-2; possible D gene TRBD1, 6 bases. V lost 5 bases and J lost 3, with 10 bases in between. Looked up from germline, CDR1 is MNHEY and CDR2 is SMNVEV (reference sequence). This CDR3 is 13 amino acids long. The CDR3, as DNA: TGTGCCAGCAGTAGACAGGCTTACTATGGCTACACCTTC. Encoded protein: CASSRQAYYGYTF.

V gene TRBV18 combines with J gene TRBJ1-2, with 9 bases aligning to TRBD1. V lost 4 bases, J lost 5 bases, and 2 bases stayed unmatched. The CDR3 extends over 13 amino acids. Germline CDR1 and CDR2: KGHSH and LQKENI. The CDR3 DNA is TGTGCCAGCTCACAAGGACAGGGGTATGGCTACACCTTC. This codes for CASSQGQGYGYTF.

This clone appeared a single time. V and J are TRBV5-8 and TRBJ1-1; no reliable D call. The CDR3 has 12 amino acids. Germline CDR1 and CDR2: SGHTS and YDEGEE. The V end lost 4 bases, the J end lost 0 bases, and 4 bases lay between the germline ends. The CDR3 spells CASSLLNTEAFF. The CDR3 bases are TGTGCCAGCAGCCTACTGAACACTGAAGCTTTCTTT.

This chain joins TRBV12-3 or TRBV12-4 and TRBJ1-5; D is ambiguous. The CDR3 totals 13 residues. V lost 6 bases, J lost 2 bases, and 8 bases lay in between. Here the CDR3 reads CASRKTGNQPQHF. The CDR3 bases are TGTGCCAGCAGGAAAACGGGCAATCAGCCCCAGCATTTT.

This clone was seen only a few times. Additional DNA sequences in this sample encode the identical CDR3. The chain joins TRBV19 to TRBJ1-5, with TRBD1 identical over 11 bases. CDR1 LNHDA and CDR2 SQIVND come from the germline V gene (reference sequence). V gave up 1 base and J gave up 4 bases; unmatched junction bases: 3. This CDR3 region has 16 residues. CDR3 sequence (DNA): TGTGCCAGTAGTATAGGGGGGACAGGGGGGAATCAGCCCCAGCATTTT. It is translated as CASSIGGTGGNQPQHF.

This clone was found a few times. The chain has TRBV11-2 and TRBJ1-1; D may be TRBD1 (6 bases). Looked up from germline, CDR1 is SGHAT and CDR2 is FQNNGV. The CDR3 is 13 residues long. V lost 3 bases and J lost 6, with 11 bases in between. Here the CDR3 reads CASSFSGAAEAFF. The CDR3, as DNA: TGTGCCAGCAGCTTTTCAGGGGCCGCTGAAGCTTTCTTT.

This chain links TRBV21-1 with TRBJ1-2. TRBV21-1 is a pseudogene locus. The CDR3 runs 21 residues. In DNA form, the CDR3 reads TGTGCCAGCAGCAAAGCAAGGGAGGGGTCCTTCTATGTTCGGAAAAACTATGGCTACACCTTC. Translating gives CASSKAREGSFYVRKNYGYTF.

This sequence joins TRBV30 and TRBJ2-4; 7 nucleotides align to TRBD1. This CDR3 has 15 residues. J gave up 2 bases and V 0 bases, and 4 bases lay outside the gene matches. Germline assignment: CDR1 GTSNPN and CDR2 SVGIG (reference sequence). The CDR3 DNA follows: TGTGCCTGGAGTGTTAAAGGGGGCACCAAAAACATTCAGTACTTC. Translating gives CAWSVKGGTKNIQYF. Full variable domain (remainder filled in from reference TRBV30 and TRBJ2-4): SQTIHQWPATLVQPVGSPLSLECTVEGTSNPNLYWYRQAAGRGLQLLFYSVGIGQISSEVPQNLSASRPQDRQFILSSKKLLLSDSGFYLCAWSVKGGTKNIQYFGAGTRLSVL.

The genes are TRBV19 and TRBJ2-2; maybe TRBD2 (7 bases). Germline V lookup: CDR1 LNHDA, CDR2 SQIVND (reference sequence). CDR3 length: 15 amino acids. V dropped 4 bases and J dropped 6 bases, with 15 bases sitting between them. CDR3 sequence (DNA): TGTGCCAGTAGTACTGAGGGGGGGTTTCCCGGGGAGCTGTTTTTT. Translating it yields CASSTEGGFPGELFF.

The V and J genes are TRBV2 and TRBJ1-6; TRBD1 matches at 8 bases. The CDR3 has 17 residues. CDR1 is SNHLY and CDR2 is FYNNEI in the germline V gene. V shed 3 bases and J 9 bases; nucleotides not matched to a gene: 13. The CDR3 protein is CASSEWGGGQGFSPLHF. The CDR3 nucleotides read TGTGCCAGCAGTGAGTGGGGGGGCGGACAGGGATTTTCACCCCTCCACTTT. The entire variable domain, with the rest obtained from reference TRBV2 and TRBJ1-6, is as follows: EPEVTQTPSHQVTQMGQEVILRCVPISNHLYFYWYRQILGQKVEFLVSFYNNEISEKSEIFDDQFSVERPDGSNFTLKIRSTKLEDSAMYFCASSEWGGGQGFSPLHFGNGTRLTVT.

The DNA for the CDR3 is TGTGCCAGCAGCTTGAAGGGGGCCTCTGGAAACACCATATATTTT. Encoded protein: CASSLKGASGNTIYF. The chain recombines TRBV5-5 with TRBJ1-3; 7 positions match TRBD1. The CDR3 spans 15 residues. V shed 1 base and J 0 bases; nucleotides not matched to a gene: 1. Germline loops: CDR1 SGHKS, CDR2 YYEKEE (reference sequence).

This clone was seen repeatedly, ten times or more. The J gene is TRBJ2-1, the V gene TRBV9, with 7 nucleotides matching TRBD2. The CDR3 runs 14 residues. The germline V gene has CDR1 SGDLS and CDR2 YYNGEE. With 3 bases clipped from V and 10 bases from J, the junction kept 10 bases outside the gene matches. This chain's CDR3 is CASSDPGTNSEQFF. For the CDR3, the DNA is TGTGCCAGCAGCGATCCCGGGACTAACTCCGAGCAGTTCTTC.

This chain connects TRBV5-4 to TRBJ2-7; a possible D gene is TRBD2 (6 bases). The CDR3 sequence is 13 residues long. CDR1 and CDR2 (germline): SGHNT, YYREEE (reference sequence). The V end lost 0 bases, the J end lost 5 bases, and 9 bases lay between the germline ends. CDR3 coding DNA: TGTGCCAGCAGCTTGGGGGAGGCCCACGAGCAGTACTTC. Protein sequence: CASSLGEAHEQYF.

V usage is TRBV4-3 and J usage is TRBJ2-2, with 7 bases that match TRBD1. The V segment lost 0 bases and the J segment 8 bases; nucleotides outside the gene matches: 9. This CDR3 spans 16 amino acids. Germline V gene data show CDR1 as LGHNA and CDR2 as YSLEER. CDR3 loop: CASSQELAGGAGELFF. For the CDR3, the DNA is TGCGCCAGCAGCCAAGAGTTGGCAGGGGGTGCGGGGGAGCTGTTTTTT.

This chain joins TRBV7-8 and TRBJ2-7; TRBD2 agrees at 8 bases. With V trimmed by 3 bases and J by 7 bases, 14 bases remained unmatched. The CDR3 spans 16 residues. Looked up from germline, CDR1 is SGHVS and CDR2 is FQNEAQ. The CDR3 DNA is TGTGCCAGCAGCTTCTGGGCGGGAGGTGTATCTTCTGAGCAGTACTTC. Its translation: CASSFWAGGVSSEQYF.

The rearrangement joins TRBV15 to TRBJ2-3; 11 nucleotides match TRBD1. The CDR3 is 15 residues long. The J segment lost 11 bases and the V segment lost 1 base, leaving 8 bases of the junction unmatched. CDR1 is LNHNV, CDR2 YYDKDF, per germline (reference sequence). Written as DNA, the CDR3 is TGTGCCACCAGCAGAGCTCGGACAGGGGGCGCGGAGCAGTATTTT. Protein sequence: CATSRARTGGAEQYF. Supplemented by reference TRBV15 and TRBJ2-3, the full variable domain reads DAMVIQNPRYQVTQFGKPVTLSCSQTLNHNVMYWYQQKSSQAPKLLFHYYDKDFNNEADTPDNFQSRRPNTSFCFLDIRSPGLGDTAMYLCATSRARTGGAEQYFGPGTRLTVL.

The CDR3 sequence: CASSLQGDTEAFF. The CDR3 DNA reads as TGTGCCAGCAGTTTACAGGGGGACACTGAAGCTTTCTTT. The V call is TRBV27, the J call TRBJ1-1; 7 bases are shared with TRBD1. V shed 2 bases, J shed 3 bases, and the junction held 0 bases outside the gene matches. CDR3 length equals 13 residues. Germline V gives CDR1 MNHEY, CDR2 SMNVEV (reference sequence).